Detailed here is one T cell receptor (beta chain). Its antigen is still unknown. This sample stems from a study of shared clonotypes between healthy human individuals. Notes on the study in general: Despite large depth, sorted-subset datasets appeared incompletely sequenced. Limited genetic and exposure-history diversity came from having few donors.

Assay: immunoSEQ multiplex PCR; the TCRdb copy retains only in-frame clones and omits some. The sample holds roughly 2.2 million clones, around 93% seen once. Trimming pared 6 bases from V and 8 bases from J, leaving 14 bases between. Germline V lookup: CDR1 MNHEY, CDR2 SMNVEV (reference sequence). CDR3 length equals 13 residues. The TCR originated in a man younger than 35 in good health. Some clones in this sample may be carry-over from other donors' samples. The chain combines TRBV27 with TRBJ2-1; weak D call: TRBD1 (6 bases). Material: naive CD4+ T cells from PBMCs. The subset denotes: CD45RA+ positively selected. CDR3 in DNA: TGTGCCAGCAGCCAAAACAGGGATGATGAGCAGTTCTTC. Residues: CASSQNRDDEQFF.